These T cell receptor beta chains were read from a single sample in a study of control samples from healthy donors and cancer patients. The table came from immunoSEQ multiplex PCR; TCRdb's copy has only in-frame clones and leaves some out. The sample holds about 230,000 clones; over 70% are singletons and the top ten take 13%. Sequencing was performed on PBMCs. The receptors shown here come from a woman in her sixties with lung cancer. CDR3s include the opening cysteine and the closing phenylalanine or tryptophan. The order of the fields is CDR3 protein, J gene, clone size, V gene. Clone size appears in some rows only: once, few, many, or a class for an expanded clone.

CDR3aa: CASHRDRGTLNTEAFF
j_gene: TRBJ1-1
abundance: NA
v_gene: TRBV19

CDR3aa: CASSQGGPVTGNTIYF
j_gene: TRBJ1-3
abundance: NA
v_gene: TRBV5-6

CDR3aa: CASSLTPSLGYEQYF
j_gene: TRBJ2-7
abundance: NA
v_gene: TRBV27

CDR3aa: CASSEALGVTQETQYF
j_gene: TRBJ2-5
abundance: NA
v_gene: TRBV6-1

CDR3aa: CASSEITGEHNEQFF
j_gene: TRBJ2-1
abundance: NA
v_gene: TRBV10-1

CDR3aa: CASSLSAGLGETQYF
j_gene: TRBJ2-5
abundance: once
v_gene: TRBV7-6

CDR3aa: CASSPTTGIYNEQFF
j_gene: TRBJ2-1
abundance: NA
v_gene: TRBV5-1

CDR3aa: CASSYRRGQTEAFF
j_gene: TRBJ1-1
abundance: NA
v_gene: TRBV6-2/TRBV6-3

CDR3aa: CASHKSGTSRGPDTQYF
j_gene: TRBJ2-3
abundance: NA
v_gene: TRBV12-2

CDR3aa: CASSLGQGVGTGELFF
j_gene: TRBJ2-2
abundance: NA
v_gene: TRBV5-1